A selection of T cell receptor beta chains follows, all from one sample in a study of blood T cell repertoires in COVID-19. Measured with immunoSEQ multiplex PCR; TCRdb has only the in-frame clones, and not every one. The table includes roughly 360,000 clones, roughly four fifths detected once. Sequencing was done on a sample of PBMCs or T cells enriched from blood (not recorded which). The receptors shown here come from a woman in her forties or fifties who had recovered from COVID-19. Each CDR3 is given with its conserved first and last residue. A D gene is named only where the DNA matches it firmly. Clone size is not always given. Where it is, it says once, few, many or a class for expanded clones.

J,size,D,V,CDR3,DNA
TRBJ1-2,.,.,TRBV7-8,CASSEARDNYGYTF,TGTGCCAGCAGCGAAGCTCGGGATAACTATGGCTACACCTTC
TRBJ1-3,.,.,TRBV7-2,CASSFVGNTIYF,TGTGCCAGCAGCTTCGTCGGGAACACCATATATTTT
TRBJ2-7,.,TRBD2,TRBV5-1,CASSLVLGEGHEQYF,TGCGCCAGCAGCTTGGTTCTCGGGGAGGGCCACGAGCAGTACTTC
TRBJ2-7,.,.,TRBV9,CASSVNDRPYEQYF,TGTGCCAGCAGCGTAAACGACAGGCCCTACGAGCAGTACTTC
TRBJ2-6,.,.,TRBV19,CASSDGYRDSGANVLTF,TGTGCCAGTAGTGATGGCTACAGGGATTCTGGGGCCAACGTCCTGACTTTC
TRBJ2-6,.,TRBD1,TRBV13,CASSPGTAGANVLTF,TGTGCCAGCAGCCCAGGGACAGCTGGGGCCAACGTCCTGACTTTC
TRBJ2-3,.,.,TRBV28,CASSFGPGADTQYF,TGTGCCAGCAGTTTCGGACCCGGGGCAGATACGCAGTATTTT
TRBJ2-2,.,.,TRBV21-1,CASFAGGGPGELFF,TGTGCCAGCTTTGCGGGGGGGGGCCCCGGGGAGCTGTTTTTT
TRBJ1-2,.,.,TRBV5-4,CASTSGLVNYGYTF,TGTGCCAGCACCTCAGGGTTGGTAAACTATGGCTACACCTTC
TRBJ1-1,.,TRBD1,TRBV25-1,CASLGTGVTEAFF,TGTGCCAGTCTCGGGACAGGGGTCACTGAAGCTTTCTTT
TRBJ1-3,few,.,TRBV6-5,CAIREQGFGNTIYF,TGTGCCATCCGAGAACAGGGCTTTGGAAACACCATATATTTT
TRBJ2-3,.,.,TRBV21-1,CASSTPTIIRGTQYF,TGTGCCAGCAGCACCCCGACCATTATTAGAGGTACGCAGTATTTT
TRBJ2-3,.,.,TRBV3-1/TRBV3-2,CASSPMRGDTQYF,TGTGCCAGCAGCCCGATGAGAGGGGATACGCAGTATTTT
TRBJ2-3,.,TRBD2,TRBV30,CASRTRLAGADTQYF,TGTGCCTCACGAACCAGACTAGCGGGGGCAGATACGCAGTATTTT
TRBJ1-1,.,.,TRBV27,CASSLSGRLNTEAFF,TGTGCCAGCAGTTTATCGGGGAGACTGAACACTGAAGCTTTCTTT
TRBJ1-2,once,.,TRBV7-3,CASSLIGGPPGGYTF,TGTGCCAGCAGCTTAATAGGGGGACCCCCCGGGGGCTACACCTTC
TRBJ1-1,.,.,TRBV5-6,CASSWNTLTNTEAFF,TGTGCCAGCAGCTGGAATACGTTGACAAACACTGAAGCTTTCTTT
TRBJ1-5,.,.,TRBV7-9,CASSLEGSGNQPQHF,TGTGCCAGCAGCCTGGAGGGCAGTGGCAATCAGCCCCAGCATTTT
TRBJ2-1,.,TRBD2,TRBV25-1,CASREAGGRNEQFF,TGTGCCAGCAGGGAAGCGGGAGGTAGGAATGAGCAGTTCTTC
TRBJ2-2,few,.,TRBV7-6,CASSLVGGSGANTGELFF,TGTGCCAGCAGCTTAGTTGGAGGCAGCGGAGCGAACACCGGGGAGCTGTTTTTT
TRBJ1-4,.,TRBD1,TRBV12-5,CASGPAGTGQSEKLFF,TGTGCTAGTGGTCCCGCAGGTACGGGACAGTCTGAAAAACTGTTTTTT
TRBJ2-1,once,.,TRBV2,CASNNGQSSYNEQFF,TGTGCCAGCAATAATGGACAGAGCTCCTACAATGAGCAGTTCTTC
TRBJ2-7,.,.,TRBV13,CASSLDAGHEQYF,TGTGCCAGCAGCTTAGACGCAGGGCATGAGCAGTACTTC
TRBJ1-3,.,.,TRBV11-2,CASSSTAGGGNTIYF,TGTGCCAGCAGCTCAACCGCCGGGGGGGGAAACACCATATATTTT
TRBJ1-2,once,.,TRBV3-1/TRBV3-2,CASSPPGGFNGYTF,TGTGCCAGCAGCCCGCCCGGGGGATTCAATGGCTACACCTTC
TRBJ1-2,.,TRBD1,TRBV11-2,CASSLRQGPSYGYTF,TGTGCCAGCAGCTTAAGACAGGGGCCAAGCTATGGCTACACCTTC
TRBJ1-1,.,TRBD1,TRBV9,CASSSGDSRENTEAFF,TGTGCCAGCAGCTCCGGGGACAGCCGAGAAAACACTGAAGCTTTCTTT
TRBJ2-5,.,.,TRBV30,CAWSTGNKETQYF,TGTGCCTGGAGTACGGGAAATAAAGAGACCCAGTACTTC
TRBJ1-1,.,.,TRBV6-5,CASSYFRGTEAFF,TGTGCCAGCAGTTACTTCCGAGGCACTGAAGCTTTCTTT
TRBJ2-5,.,.,TRBV27,CASSSDRSRETQYF,TGTGCCAGCAGTTCAGACAGGAGTCGGGAGACCCAGTACTTC
TRBJ2-7,.,.,TRBV5-6,CASSPSPRESYEQYF,TGTGCCAGCAGCCCGAGCCCCAGGGAATCCTACGAGCAGTACTTC
TRBJ1-1,.,.,TRBV7-2,CASSLDRVTTEAFF,TGTGCCAGCAGCTTAGACAGGGTTACCACTGAAGCTTTCTTT
TRBJ2-1,.,TRBD1,TRBV2,CASSERTGGSNEQFF,TGTGCCAGCAGTGAACGGACAGGGGGGTCGAATGAGCAGTTCTTC
TRBJ2-7,few,.,TRBV7-2,CASSPWTGLSMGEQYF,TGTGCCAGCAGCCCGTGGACTGGCCTTAGTATGGGGGAGCAGTACTTC
TRBJ2-2,.,.,TRBV5-1,CASSPRTTGTGELFF,TGCGCCAGCAGCCCCCGGACGACAGGCACCGGGGAGCTGTTTTTT
TRBJ2-3,.,TRBD2,TRBV29-1,CSGRLAGGFTSTDTQYF,TGCAGCGGCAGACTAGCGGGGGGATTCACTAGCACAGATACGCAGTATTTT
TRBJ1-3,.,.,TRBV7-6,CASSMATGLSGNTIYF,TGTGCCAGCAGCATGGCCACAGGTCTCTCTGGAAACACCATATATTTT
TRBJ2-3,.,TRBD1,TRBV19,CATAQGDTDTQYF,TGTGCCACCGCCCAGGGGGACACAGATACGCAGTATTTT
TRBJ1-1,.,TRBD1,TRBV7-9,CASSTDRVGANTEAFF,TGTGCCAGCAGCACGGACAGGGTGGGGGCAAACACTGAAGCTTTCTTT